This entry lists 8 T cell receptor beta chains sequenced from one sample in a study of CD8 T cells in ankylosing spondylitis. Each CDR3 protein is one row after TCRdb ran MiXCR on the 5' RACE reads. The sample holds 250,000 or so distinct CDR3 sequences, roughly 25% seen once. The sample was blood, either unsorted or a sorted T cell fraction (not recorded which). These receptor sequences come from a male donor with ankylosing spondylitis or in good health (not recorded which).

In this sample, this clonotype turned up a few times. V gene TRBV19 combines with J gene TRBJ2-7; D might be TRBD1 (5 bases). The CDR3 totals 14 residues. V lost 3 bases and J lost 2, with 11 bases in between. CDR1 and CDR2 from the germline V gene are LNHDA and SQIVND (reference sequence). For the CDR3, the DNA is TGTGCCAGTAGTATTTCTTACAGGCCCTACGAGCAGTACTTC. Its protein is CASSISYRPYEQYF.

J is TRBJ2-5 and V is TRBV20-1; D is possibly TRBD1 (5 bases). Germline CDR1 and CDR2: DFQATT and SNEGSKA (reference sequence). Trimming took 1 base from V and 7 from J, leaving 10 bases between them. This CDR3 contains 12 residues. CDR3 amino acids: CSARGGRGTQYF. The CDR3 nucleotides read TGCAGTGCTAGAGGGGGAAGGGGGACCCAGTACTTC.

The rearrangement links TRBV20-1 to TRBJ2-3; 11 nucleotides align to TRBD2. From germline, CDR1 is DFQATT and CDR2 SNEGSKA (reference sequence). The CDR3 is 17 residues long. V shed 0 bases, J shed 0 bases, and the junction held 5 bases outside the gene matches. CDR3 nucleotides: TGCAGTGCTAGAGATAGCGGGGGGGCCTTTAGCACAGATACGCAGTATTTT. Protein: CSARDSGGAFSTDTQYF.

This clonotype has a count of ten or more. The chain carries TRBV20-1 and TRBJ2-5, with 7 bases matching TRBD1. CDR1 is DFQATT and CDR2 is SNEGSKA in the germline V gene (reference sequence). This CDR3 has 13 residues. The J segment lost 5 bases and the V segment lost 5 bases, leaving 8 bases of the junction unmatched. CDR3 sequence (DNA): TGCAGTGCTTTCCCGACAGGGTTGGAGACCCAGTACTTC. Amino acids: CSAFPTGLETQYF.

This clonotype was observed many times. The CDR3 DNA reads as TGTGCCAGCAGCTTACAAGGAACCGGCAATCAGCCCCAGCATTTT. Its translation: CASSLQGTGNQPQHF. This chain connects TRBV7-8 to TRBJ1-5; D is unresolved. This CDR3 has 15 residues. Per germline, CDR1 SGHVS and CDR2 FQNEAQ. The V gene lost 2 bases and the J gene lost 2 bases, with 10 bases spanning the gap.

This clonotype has more than one count but fewer than ten. The chain recombines TRBV4-2 with TRBJ1-2; TRBD1 matches 10 bases. The CDR3 runs 14 residues. The germline gives CDR1 LGHNA, CDR2 YNFKEQ. Trimming took 1 base from V and 8 from J; bases not matched to a gene: 4. CDR3 protein: CASSQVDRGSGYTF. The CDR3 coding sequence is TGTGCCAGCAGCCAAGTGGACAGGGGGTCGGGCTACACCTTC.

V and J are TRBV29-1 and TRBJ2-2, with 8 bases that match TRBD2. Trimming cost V 4 bases and J 5 bases; bases outside gene matches: 6. This CDR3 has 14 amino acids. Germline lookup yields CDR1 SQVTM and CDR2 ANQGSEA. CDR3 nucleotides: TGCAGCGTTGGGCGCGGGGGGAGTACCGGGGAGCTGTTTTTT. This gives the protein CSVGRGGSTGELFF.

This clonotype was recorded at least ten times. The chain carries TRBV2 and TRBJ2-7; 7 bases align to TRBD1. Germline V CDR1 and CDR2: SNHLY, FYNNEI. The CDR3 is 14 residues long. J lost 0 bases, V lost 7 bases, and 6 bases had no gene match. The CDR3 DNA reads as TGTGCCAGCAAACAGGGGTCGAGCTCCTACGAGCAGTACTTC. Its translation is CASKQGSSSYEQYF.